This T cell receptor (beta chain) stems from a study of molecular identifiers for immune sequencing clone quantification. Study outcomes and limitations: Naive cells had under 1% of molecules in clones above 20 RNA copies, effectors over 97%.

TCRdb called the PCR reads again in MiXCR, with one record for every CDR3 protein. The table has fewer than 350,000 distinct CDR3 sequences, roughly a quarter seen once; the top ten hold about 0.73%. CDR1 LNHDA and CDR2 SQIVND come from the germline V gene (reference sequence). The CDR3 consists of 15 residues. The V end lost 4 bases, the J end lost 0 bases, and 12 bases lay between the germline ends. Comment on this clonotype: Its antigen is currently unknown.

Sample: naive CD8+ T cells from blood, with Jurkat cell RNA spiked in. Sample subset: FACS-sorted CD8+CD4-CCR7+CD45RA+ naive T cells. This chain connects TRBV19 to TRBJ2-5, with D perhaps matching TRBD2 (5 bases). The sequence derives from a human donor in good health. Some libraries in this study had Jurkat cell RNA spiked in. As DNA, the CDR3 is TGTGCCAGTAGTACAGGACTGTCGGACCAAGAGACCCAGTACTTC. This encodes CASSTGLSDQETQYF.